This note documents a single T cell receptor beta chain sequence. No cognate antigen has been identified for it. No base quality values were provided; no much bigger clone lies one nucleotide off. After removal of 2 bases from V and 4 bases from J, the junction retains 11 bases not matched to a gene. Reading the germline V gene (reference sequence) gives CDR1 SGHNT and CDR2 YYREEE. The CDR3 starts with the cysteine, ends with the phenylalanine, and has 17 residues. Of all the DNA, just the CDR3 is kept, 51 bases in frame from base 1. Peripheral blood CD8+ and CD4+ T cells from healthy donors, Susac syndrome patients and multiple sclerosis patients were profiled by high-throughput TCR beta sequencing. The Susac syndrome patients fulfilled recently defined diagnostic criteria for definite or probable disease. Bulk CD8+ and CD4+ T cells were purified magnetically by negative isolation, whereas CD8+ TEMRA cells were enriched by FACS. Blood was drawn into EDTA tubes, processed within 24 hours, and PBMCs were isolated by density gradient centrifugation. PBMCs destined for TCR sequencing were cryopreserved in liquid nitrogen and later thawed in a 37 °C water bath. The sorted or isolated CD4+, CD8+ and CD8+ TEMRA cells had a purity of 90% or higher.

These data belong to a study of CD8 T cells in Susac syndrome (dated by TCRdb to the late 2010s). General notes on the study: Of the Susac syndrome patients who were sequenced, about eight were in clinical remission while six had clinically active disease. At blood withdrawal, Susac syndrome patients were therapy-naive, treated with corticosteroids (with IVIg additionally given to some), or treated with IVIg alone. Repertoire sequencing was used to test whether CD8+ T cell activation and differentiation in Susac syndrome was antigen driven. CD8+ T cell repertoire clonality was compared between about a dozen healthy donors, around 14 Susac syndrome patients and 15 or so multiple sclerosis patients. Broad study findings and their caveats: Clonal expansion was seen in Susac syndrome CD8+ repertoires, peaking in CD8+ TEMRA cells and being greater in clinically active patients than in remitting ones. The number of individuals in the TCR sequencing and HLA analysis was acknowledged as relatively small. Looking at Susac-specific public clones, the researchers identified approximately 15 in the total CD8+ repertoire and about 5 in the CD8+ TEMRA repertoire.

RNA was extracted using the RNeasy kit, and roughly 0.45 to 1 ug of the RNA was reverse transcribed with random hexamers. TCR beta CDR3 regions were amplified with the immunoSEQ multiplex PCR assay covering 54 Vbeta and 13 Jbeta segments. PCR amplification bias was corrected by using a synthetic template baseline for primer optimization and computational correction. Per the original workflow: Only productive sequences were kept, with reads annotated to V, D and J genes according to IMGT and analyzed in immunoSEQ Analyzer. Clonality was calculated as one minus the Shannon entropy normalized by log2 of the number of productive unique sequences. Public and private clones were assessed among the 100 most prevalent clones of each patient and control. Clones were defined as Susac-specific when absent from the healthy and MS cohorts, from about 1,100 published viral clones and from other ImmuneACCESS disease sequences. TCRdb applied fastp at Q25 and MiXCR to the public reads, then kept only in-frame beta chains. Each entry merges the rows of one CDR3 protein and shows their most common DNA and genes. The V and J calls were determined by TCRdb, not by the authors. This sample gives about 76,000 distinct CDR3 sequences in total; approximately 93% of them show up just once. Approximately 0.5% of the sample goes to the ten largest clones.

This TCR derives from a human donor with Susac syndrome. The chain joins TRBV5-4 to TRBJ2-1, with TRBD2 matching 8 junction bases. Sample: CD8+ T cells from PBMCs. In nucleotide form, the sequence is TGTGCCAGCAGCTTAGTCGGGGGCGGGGGGCCATACAATGAGCAGTTCTTC. This gives the protein CASSLVGGGGPYNEQFF.